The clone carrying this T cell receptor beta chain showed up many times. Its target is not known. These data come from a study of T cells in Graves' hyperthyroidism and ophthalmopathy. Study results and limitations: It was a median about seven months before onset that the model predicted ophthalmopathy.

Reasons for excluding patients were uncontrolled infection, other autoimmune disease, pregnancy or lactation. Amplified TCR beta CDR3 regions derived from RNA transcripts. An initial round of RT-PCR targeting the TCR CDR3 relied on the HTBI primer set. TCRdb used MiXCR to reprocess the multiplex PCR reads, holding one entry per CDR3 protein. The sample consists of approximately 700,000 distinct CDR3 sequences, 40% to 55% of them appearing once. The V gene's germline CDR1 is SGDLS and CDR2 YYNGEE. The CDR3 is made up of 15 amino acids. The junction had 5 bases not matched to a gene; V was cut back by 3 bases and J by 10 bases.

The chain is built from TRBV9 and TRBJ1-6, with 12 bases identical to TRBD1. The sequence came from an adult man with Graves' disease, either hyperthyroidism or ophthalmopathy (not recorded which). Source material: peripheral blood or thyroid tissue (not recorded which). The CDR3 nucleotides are TGTGCCAGCAGCGGGGGACAGGGGGCAAACTCACCCCTCCACTTT. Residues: CASSGGQGANSPLHF.